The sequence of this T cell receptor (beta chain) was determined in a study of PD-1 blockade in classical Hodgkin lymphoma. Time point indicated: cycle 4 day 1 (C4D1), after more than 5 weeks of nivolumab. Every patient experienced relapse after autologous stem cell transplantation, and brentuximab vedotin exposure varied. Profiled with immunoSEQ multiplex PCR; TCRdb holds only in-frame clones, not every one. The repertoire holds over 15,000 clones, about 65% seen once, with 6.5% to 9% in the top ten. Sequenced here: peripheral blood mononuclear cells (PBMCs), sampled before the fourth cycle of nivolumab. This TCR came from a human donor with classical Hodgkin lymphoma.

Here the CDR3 DNA reads TGTGCCAGCATACGAACCAACCCCGCGCAGGGGCGACACGAGCAGTACTTC. Its protein is CASIRTNPAQGRHEQYF. The chain couples TRBV2 to TRBJ2-7, with a weak D call TRBD1 (6 bases). Germline V CDR1 and CDR2: SNHLY, FYNNEI. The CDR3 totals 17 residues. V lost 7 bases and J 5 bases, leaving 27 bases between the germline ends. The whole variable domain, remainder taken from reference TRBV2 and TRBJ2-7, is EPEVTQTPSHQVTQMGQEVILRCVPISNHLYFYWYRQILGQKVEFLVSFYNNEISEKSEIFDDQFSVERPDGSNFTLKIRSTKLEDSAMYFCASIRTNPAQGRHEQYFGPGTRLTVT.